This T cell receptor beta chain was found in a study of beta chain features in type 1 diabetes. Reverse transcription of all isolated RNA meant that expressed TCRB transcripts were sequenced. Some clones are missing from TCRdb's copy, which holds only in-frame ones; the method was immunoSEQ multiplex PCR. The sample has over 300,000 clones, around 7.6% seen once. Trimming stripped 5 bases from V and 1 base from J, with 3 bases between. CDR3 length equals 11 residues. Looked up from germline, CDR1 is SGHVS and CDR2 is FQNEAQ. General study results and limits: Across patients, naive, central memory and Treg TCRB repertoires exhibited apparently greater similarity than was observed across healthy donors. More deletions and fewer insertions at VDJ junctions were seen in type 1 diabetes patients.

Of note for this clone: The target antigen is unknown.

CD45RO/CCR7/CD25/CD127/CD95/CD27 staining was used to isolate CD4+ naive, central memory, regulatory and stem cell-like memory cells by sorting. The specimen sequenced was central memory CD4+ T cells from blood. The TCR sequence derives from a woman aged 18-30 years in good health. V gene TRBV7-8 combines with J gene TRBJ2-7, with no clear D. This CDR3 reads CASSASYEQYF. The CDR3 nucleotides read TGTGCCAGCAGCGCTTCCTACGAGCAGTACTTC.